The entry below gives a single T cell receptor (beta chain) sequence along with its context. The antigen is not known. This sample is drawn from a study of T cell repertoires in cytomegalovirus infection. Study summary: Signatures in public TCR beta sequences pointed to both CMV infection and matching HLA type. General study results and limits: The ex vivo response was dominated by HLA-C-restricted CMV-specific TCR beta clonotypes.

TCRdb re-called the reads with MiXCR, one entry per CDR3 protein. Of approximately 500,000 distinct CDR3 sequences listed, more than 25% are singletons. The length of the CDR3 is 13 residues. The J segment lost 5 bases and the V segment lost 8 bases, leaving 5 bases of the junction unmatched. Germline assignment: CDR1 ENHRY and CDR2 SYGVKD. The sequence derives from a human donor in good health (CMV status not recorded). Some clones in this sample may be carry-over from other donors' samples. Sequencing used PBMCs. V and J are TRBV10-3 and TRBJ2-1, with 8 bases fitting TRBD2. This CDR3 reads CAIGTSENNEQFF. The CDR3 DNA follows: TGTGCCATCGGGACTAGTGAAAACAATGAGCAGTTCTTC.